This T cell receptor beta chain comes out of a study of OX40 agonist ivuxolimab in advanced cancers. Turning to the study itself: Prior anti-PD-1, anti-PD-L1 or anti-CTLA-4 therapy did not bar entry, and about 38% had some.

Some clones are missing from TCRdb's copy, which holds only in-frame ones; the method was immunoSEQ multiplex PCR. The sample has tens of thousands of clones, 80% to 90% seen once; the top ten hold about 1.5%. General study points: CD8+ T cells showed, on average, more clonal expansion than CD4+ cells.

V lost 3 bases, J lost 4 bases, and 5 bases lay in between. Germline V gene lookup returns CDR1 DFQATT and CDR2 SNEGSKA (reference sequence). The CDR3 totals 11 residues. In its sample, this clone was seen a few times. Its matching antigen is unknown. The source of this sequence is an adult with an advanced solid tumor such as melanoma, head and neck, liver or kidney cancer. The J gene is TRBJ2-3, the V gene TRBV20-1, with D hard to call. Here the sequenced sample was CD4+ or CD8+ T cells sorted from blood, taken in a trial of the OX40 agonist ivuxolimab. CDR3 DNA sequence: TGCAGTGCTAGTAAGGCAGATACGCAGTATTTT. Translating gives CSASKADTQYF.